These 3 T cell receptor beta chains were sequenced from one sample in a study of CD8+CD57+ T cells in acquired aplastic anemia. The TCR beta profiling, which covered VDJ combination and CDR3 sequence, was carried out using genomic DNA as the template. Each CDR3 protein gets one entry after TCRdb re-called the reads with MiXCR. This table holds approximately 170,000 distinct CDR3 sequences, roughly half found once. Sequencing input: sorted CD4+, CD8+, or CD8+CD57+ T cells (not recorded which) from PBMCs. Source of these receptors: a human donor in good health, serving as a control.

This clonotype was observed at least ten times. V and J are TRBV6-5 and TRBJ2-7, with a possible D match to TRBD1 (5 bases). Trimming stripped 0 bases from V and 4 bases from J, with 16 bases between. CDR1 and CDR2 (germline): MNHEY, SVGAGI. This CDR3 spans 16 amino acids. CDR3 sequence reads: CASSYSFDSGGYEQYF. The CDR3 DNA reads TGTGCCAGCAGTTACTCCTTCGACAGTGGTGGTTACGAGCAGTACTTC.

This clonotype was seen ten or more times. V is TRBV7-9 and J is TRBJ2-7, with 7 positions matching TRBD1. CDR3 length equals 14 residues. The junction had 10 bases not matched to a gene; V was cut back by 4 bases and J by 7 bases. Germline CDR1 is SEHNR and CDR2 is FQNEAQ (reference sequence). In nucleotides, the CDR3 is TGTGCCAGCAGCTACGGGACAGCTCTTATAGAGCAGTACTTC. Its protein is CASSYGTALIEQYF. Based on the CDR3 plus reference TRBV7-9 and TRBJ2-7, the full variable domain is DTGVSQNPRHKITKRGQNVTFRCDPISEHNRLYWYRQTLGQGPEFLTYFQNEAQLEKSRLLSDRFSAERPKGSFSTLEIQRTEQGDSAMYLCASSYGTALIEQYFGPGTRLTVT.

The CDR3, as DNA: TGTGCCAGCTCACCGCAAGACGGGACAGGGGCTGACAATGAGCAGTACTTC. It specifies CASSPQDGTGADNEQYF. The chain links TRBV18 to TRBJ2-7; 10 bases are shared with TRBD1. After removal of 3 bases from V and 7 bases from J, the junction contained 15 bases not matched to a gene. The CDR3 is made up of 17 amino acids. Germline CDR1 and CDR2: KGHSH and LQKENI.